These T cell receptor beta chains were read from a single sample in a study of T-cell memory formation after mild COVID-19. TCRdb analysed the 5' RACE reads with MiXCR anew, one entry per CDR3 protein. The sample records hundreds of thousands of distinct CDR3 sequences, about 16% being singletons. The sample comprised PBMCs or a T cell subset sorted from them (not recorded which). The receptors come from an adult woman who had mild COVID-19 (a few samples of this study predate the infection). Cell type and time point are not known. CDR3s include the opening cysteine and the closing phenylalanine or tryptophan. The order of the fields is CDR3 protein, CDR3 DNA, D gene, V gene, J gene, clone size. D genes are given only for firm matches. The size of a clone is reported for some rows only, either as once, few or many, or as a class for expanded clones.

cdr3_aa: CASSLTTASGANVLTF
cdr3_nt: TGCGCCAGCAGCCTAACAACGGCCTCTGGGGCCAACGTCCTGACTTTC
d_call: -
v_call: TRBV5-1
j_call: TRBJ2-6
clone_size: many

cdr3_aa: CASSLGTGVVSSAEAFF
cdr3_nt: TGTGCCAGCAGCTTAGGGACAGGGGTGGTCTCAAGCGCTGAAGCTTTCTTT
d_call: TRBD1
v_call: TRBV7-9
j_call: TRBJ1-1
clone_size: few

cdr3_aa: CASSKYRDYNEQFF
cdr3_nt: TGTGCCAGCAGCAAATACCGGGACTACAATGAGCAGTTCTTC
d_call: -
v_call: TRBV14
j_call: TRBJ2-1
clone_size: -

cdr3_aa: CATGDNEQFF
cdr3_nt: TGCGCCACGGGGGACAATGAGCAGTTCTTC
d_call: -
v_call: TRBV10-1
j_call: TRBJ2-1
clone_size: -

cdr3_aa: CASSPLSAGTGPSGANVLTF
cdr3_nt: TGTGCCAGTAGTCCCCTCTCCGCCGGGACAGGACCGTCTGGGGCCAACGTCCTGACTTTC
d_call: TRBD1
v_call: TRBV19
j_call: TRBJ2-6
clone_size: few

cdr3_aa: CASSRRIGTETYEQYF
cdr3_nt: TGTGCCAGCTCACGGAGGATCGGGACAGAGACCTACGAGCAGTACTTC
d_call: TRBD1
v_call: TRBV18
j_call: TRBJ2-7
clone_size: -

cdr3_aa: CASKPGFTIGYGYTF
cdr3_nt: TGTGCCAGCAAACCCGGTTTCACCATAGGCTATGGCTACACCTTC
d_call: -
v_call: TRBV6-2/TRBV6-3
j_call: TRBJ1-2
clone_size: many

cdr3_aa: CASSGSGRWFF
cdr3_nt: TGTGCCAGCAGCGGATCGGGAAGGTGGTTCTTC
d_call: -
v_call: TRBV7-3
j_call: TRBJ2-1
clone_size: -

cdr3_aa: CASSWSSQVYEQYF
cdr3_nt: TGTGCCAGCAGTTGGTCGTCGCAGGTCTACGAGCAGTACTTC
d_call: -
v_call: TRBV12-3/TRBV12-4
j_call: TRBJ2-7
clone_size: -

cdr3_aa: CASRRGGGSQFF
cdr3_nt: TGTGCCAGCAGACGTGGGGGGGGCTCGCAGTTCTTC
d_call: -
v_call: TRBV7-2
j_call: TRBJ2-1
clone_size: -

cdr3_aa: CASSFIAYNEQFF
cdr3_nt: TGTGCCAGCAGCTTCATAGCCTACAATGAGCAGTTCTTC
d_call: -
v_call: TRBV5-6
j_call: TRBJ2-1
clone_size: few

cdr3_aa: CASSLGQREAGNEQFF
cdr3_nt: TGCGCCAGCAGCTTGGGGCAGCGGGAGGCAGGCAATGAGCAGTTCTTC
d_call: TRBD2
v_call: TRBV5-1
j_call: TRBJ2-1
clone_size: -

cdr3_aa: CASSEMGGPAEQFF
cdr3_nt: TGTGCCAGCAGTGAAATGGGGGGGCCGGCTGAGCAGTTCTTC
d_call: -
v_call: TRBV6-1
j_call: TRBJ2-1
clone_size: -

cdr3_aa: CASRWDRGSEQYF
cdr3_nt: TGTGCCAGCAGGTGGGACAGGGGGTCCGAGCAGTACTTC
d_call: TRBD1
v_call: TRBV7-2
j_call: TRBJ2-7
clone_size: few

cdr3_aa: CSVVPSTSKETQYF
cdr3_nt: TGCAGCGTTGTCCCCTCGACGTCGAAAGAGACCCAGTACTTC
d_call: -
v_call: TRBV29-1
j_call: TRBJ2-5
clone_size: -

cdr3_aa: CASSLTGGEYGYTF
cdr3_nt: TGTGCCAGCAGCTTGACAGGGGGCGAGTATGGCTACACCTTC
d_call: TRBD1
v_call: TRBV7-9
j_call: TRBJ1-2
clone_size: -

cdr3_aa: CASSLDQPGLRSPQHF
cdr3_nt: TGTGCCAGCAGCTTAGACCAGCCGGGACTCCGATCTCCCCAGCATTTT
d_call: -
v_call: TRBV7-8
j_call: TRBJ1-5
clone_size: -

cdr3_aa: CASSTRGASTDTQYF
cdr3_nt: TGTGCCAGCAGTACCAGGGGGGCTAGCACAGATACGCAGTATTTT
d_call: -
v_call: TRBV6-6
j_call: TRBJ2-3
clone_size: -

cdr3_aa: CATSEPNSYEQYF
cdr3_nt: TGTGCCACCAGTGAACCGAACTCCTACGAGCAGTACTTC
d_call: -
v_call: TRBV24-1
j_call: TRBJ2-7
clone_size: -

cdr3_aa: CASSRQIYNEQFF
cdr3_nt: TGTGCCAGTTCGCGACAGATTTACAATGAGCAGTTCTTC
d_call: -
v_call: TRBV19
j_call: TRBJ2-1
clone_size: -

cdr3_aa: CSGKTGGDGEAFF
cdr3_nt: TGCAGCGGCAAGACAGGGGGCGACGGTGAAGCTTTCTTT
d_call: TRBD1
v_call: TRBV29-1
j_call: TRBJ1-1
clone_size: few

cdr3_aa: CASSLERQTQYF
cdr3_nt: TGTGCCAGCAGCTTGGAAAGGCAGACCCAGTACTTC
d_call: -
v_call: TRBV5-6
j_call: TRBJ2-5
clone_size: many

cdr3_aa: CASSPNWNTGELFF
cdr3_nt: TGTGCCAGCAGCCCGAATTGGAACACCGGGGAGCTGTTTTTT
d_call: -
v_call: TRBV7-2
j_call: TRBJ2-2
clone_size: -

cdr3_aa: CASSQGGTVAYNSPLHF
cdr3_nt: TGTGCCAGCAGCCAAGGCGGAACAGTTGCCTATAATTCACCCCTCCACTTT
d_call: -
v_call: TRBV3-1
j_call: TRBJ1-6
clone_size: -

cdr3_aa: CASSIGQGALDTEAFF
cdr3_nt: TGTGCCAGCAGCATCGGGCAGGGGGCCCTTGACACTGAAGCTTTCTTT
d_call: TRBD1
v_call: TRBV5-5
j_call: TRBJ1-1
clone_size: -

cdr3_aa: CASRYSLQSSYEQYF
cdr3_nt: TGTGCCAGCAGATACAGCCTACAGAGCTCCTACGAGCAGTACTTC
d_call: -
v_call: TRBV11-2
j_call: TRBJ2-7
clone_size: -

cdr3_aa: CSASPPAGQGGNEQFF
cdr3_nt: TGCAGTGCTAGCCCCCCGGCGGGCCAGGGTGGCAATGAGCAGTTCTTC
d_call: -
v_call: TRBV20-1
j_call: TRBJ2-1
clone_size: -

cdr3_aa: CASSVGRGRGADTQYF
cdr3_nt: TGTGCCAGCAGCGTAGGCCGCGGAAGAGGGGCGGATACGCAGTATTTT
d_call: -
v_call: TRBV9
j_call: TRBJ2-3
clone_size: few

cdr3_aa: CASSPGAGTYEQYF
cdr3_nt: TGCGCCAGCAGCCCGGGGGCAGGCACCTACGAGCAGTACTTC
d_call: -
v_call: TRBV5-1
j_call: TRBJ2-7
clone_size: many

cdr3_aa: CASSPNILRSYEQYF
cdr3_nt: TGTGCCAGCAGCCCTAATATTTTGAGGTCCTACGAGCAGTACTTC
d_call: -
v_call: TRBV6-2/TRBV6-3
j_call: TRBJ2-7
clone_size: -

cdr3_aa: CASSRRDREDEQYF
cdr3_nt: TGTGCCAGCAGCCGGCGGGACAGGGAGGACGAGCAGTACTTC
d_call: TRBD1
v_call: TRBV3-1
j_call: TRBJ2-7
clone_size: few

cdr3_aa: CASSPGQGDGYTF
cdr3_nt: TGTGCCAGCAGCCCAGGACAGGGGGATGGCTACACCTTC
d_call: TRBD1
v_call: TRBV7-9
j_call: TRBJ1-2
clone_size: many

cdr3_aa: CASSIVGAKPGELFF
cdr3_nt: TGTGCCAGTAGTATAGTTGGAGCGAAACCCGGGGAGCTGTTTTTT
d_call: -
v_call: TRBV19
j_call: TRBJ2-2
clone_size: once

cdr3_aa: CASRMTGIPSGNTIYF
cdr3_nt: TGTGCCAGCAGGATGACAGGGATCCCCTCTGGAAACACCATATATTTT
d_call: TRBD1
v_call: TRBV27
j_call: TRBJ1-3
clone_size: -

cdr3_aa: CASSHLRGRGGYSTGELFF
cdr3_nt: TGCGCCAGCAGCCACCTACGTGGAAGAGGGGGCTATAGTACCGGGGAGCTGTTTTTT
d_call: TRBD1
v_call: TRBV4-3
j_call: TRBJ2-2
clone_size: few

cdr3_aa: CSVGRDVLSEQYF
cdr3_nt: TGCAGCGTTGGGAGGGATGTGTTAAGCGAGCAGTACTTC
d_call: -
v_call: TRBV29-1
j_call: TRBJ2-7
clone_size: -

cdr3_aa: CSAISDRGTDTQYF
cdr3_nt: TGCAGTGCTATTTCCGACAGGGGGACAGATACGCAGTATTTT
d_call: TRBD1
v_call: TRBV20-1
j_call: TRBJ2-3
clone_size: few

cdr3_aa: CASSLAGRSYGYTF
cdr3_nt: TGTGCCAGCAGCTTAGCGGGACGGTCCTATGGCTACACCTTC
d_call: -
v_call: TRBV7-6
j_call: TRBJ1-2
clone_size: -

cdr3_aa: CASSQHSGNTGELFF
cdr3_nt: TGTGCCAGCAGCCAGCATAGCGGGAACACCGGGGAGCTGTTTTTT
d_call: -
v_call: TRBV7-2
j_call: TRBJ2-2
clone_size: -

cdr3_aa: CRPRAGHNTEAFF
cdr3_nt: TGCAGGCCCCGGGCAGGGCATAACACTGAAGCTTTCTTT
d_call: -
v_call: TRBV20-1
j_call: TRBJ1-1
clone_size: few

cdr3_aa: CASSQGTVTGGAFF
cdr3_nt: TGCGCCAGCAGCCAAGGGACTGTTACGGGAGGGGCTTTCTTT
d_call: -
v_call: TRBV4-3
j_call: TRBJ1-1
clone_size: -

cdr3_aa: CASSPRVTEQYF
cdr3_nt: TGTGCCAGCAGTCCCAGGGTAACCGAGCAGTACTTC
d_call: -
v_call: TRBV6-5
j_call: TRBJ2-7
clone_size: few

cdr3_aa: CASSLTAGVTTGELFF
cdr3_nt: TGTGCCAGCAGCCTCACAGCGGGAGTCACCACCGGGGAGCTGTTTTTT
d_call: TRBD2
v_call: TRBV7-2
j_call: TRBJ2-2
clone_size: -

cdr3_aa: CASSLGGPTMNTEAFF
cdr3_nt: TGTGCCAGCAGCTTAGGGGGGCCTACTATGAACACTGAAGCTTTCTTT
d_call: -
v_call: TRBV7-2
j_call: TRBJ1-1
clone_size: -

cdr3_aa: CASSASTYEQYF
cdr3_nt: TGTGCCAGCAGTGCCTCAACCTACGAGCAGTACTTC
d_call: -
v_call: TRBV6-2/TRBV6-3
j_call: TRBJ2-7
clone_size: few

cdr3_aa: CATSRDRRGLAGTKNTEAFF
cdr3_nt: TGTGCCACCAGCAGAGATCGGCGGGGTTTAGCGGGGACAAAGAACACTGAAGCTTTCTTT
d_call: -
v_call: TRBV15
j_call: TRBJ1-1
clone_size: -

cdr3_aa: CASSEPGSLHNEQFF
cdr3_nt: TGTGCCAGCAGTGAGCCAGGTAGCCTACACAATGAGCAGTTCTTC
d_call: -
v_call: TRBV25-1
j_call: TRBJ2-1
clone_size: -

cdr3_aa: CASALDRYTQYF
cdr3_nt: TGCGCCAGCGCCCTCGACAGGTATACGCAGTATTTT
d_call: -
v_call: TRBV5-1
j_call: TRBJ2-3
clone_size: many

cdr3_aa: CSVEVQASTDTQYF
cdr3_nt: TGCAGCGTTGAAGTCCAGGCTAGCACAGATACGCAGTATTTT
d_call: -
v_call: TRBV29-1
j_call: TRBJ2-3
clone_size: -

cdr3_aa: CATSDSRTSGSMTHYEQYF
cdr3_nt: TGTGCCACCAGTGATTCCCGTACTAGCGGGAGTATGACCCACTACGAGCAGTACTTC
d_call: TRBD2
v_call: TRBV24-1
j_call: TRBJ2-7
clone_size: -

cdr3_aa: CASSLRGIVEPQHF
cdr3_nt: TGTGCCAGCAGTTTACGGGGAATCGTCGAGCCCCAGCATTTT
d_call: -
v_call: TRBV12-3/TRBV12-4
j_call: TRBJ1-5
clone_size: few